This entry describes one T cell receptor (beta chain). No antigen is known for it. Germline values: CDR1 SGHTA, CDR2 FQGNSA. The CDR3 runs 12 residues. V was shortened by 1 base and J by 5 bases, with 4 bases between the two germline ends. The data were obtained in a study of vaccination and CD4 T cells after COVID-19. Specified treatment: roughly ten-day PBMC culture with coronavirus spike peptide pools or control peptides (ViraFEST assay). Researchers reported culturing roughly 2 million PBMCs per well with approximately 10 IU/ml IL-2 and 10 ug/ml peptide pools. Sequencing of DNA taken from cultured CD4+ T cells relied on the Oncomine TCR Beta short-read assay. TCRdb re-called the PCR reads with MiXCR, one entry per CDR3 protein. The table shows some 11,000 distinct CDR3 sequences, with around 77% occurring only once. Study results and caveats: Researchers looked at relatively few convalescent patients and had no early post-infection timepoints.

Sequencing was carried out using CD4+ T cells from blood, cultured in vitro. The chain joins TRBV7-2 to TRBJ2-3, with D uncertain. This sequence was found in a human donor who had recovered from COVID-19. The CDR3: CASSLDRDTQYF. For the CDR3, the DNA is TGTGCCAGCAGCTTAGATCGAGATACGCAGTATTTT.